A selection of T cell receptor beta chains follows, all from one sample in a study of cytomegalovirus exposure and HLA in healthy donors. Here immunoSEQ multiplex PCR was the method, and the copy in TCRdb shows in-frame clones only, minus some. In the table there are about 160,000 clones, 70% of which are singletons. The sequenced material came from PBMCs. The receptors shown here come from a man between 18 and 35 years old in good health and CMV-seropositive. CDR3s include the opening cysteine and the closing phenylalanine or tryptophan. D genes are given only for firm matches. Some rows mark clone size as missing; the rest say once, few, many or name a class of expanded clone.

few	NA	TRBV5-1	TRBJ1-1	CASRTTGNTEAFF	TGCGCCAGCAGAACGACGGGGAACACTGAAGCTTTCTTT
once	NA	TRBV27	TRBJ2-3	CASSLSTGTTTSSQYF	TGTGCCAGCAGTTTATCGACGGGGACCACAACTAGCTCCCAGTATTTT
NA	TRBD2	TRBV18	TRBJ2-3	CASSQGTSGATDTQYF	TGTGCCAGCTCACAAGGGACTAGCGGGGCGACAGATACGCAGTATTTT
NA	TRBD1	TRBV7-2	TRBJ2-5	CASSLVGTGGETQYF	TGTGCCAGCAGCTTAGTTGGGACAGGGGGCGAGACCCAGTACTTC
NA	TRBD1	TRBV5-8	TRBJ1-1	CASSYYTGGNTEAFF	TGTGCCAGCAGCTATTATACAGGGGGGAACACTGAAGCTTTCTTT
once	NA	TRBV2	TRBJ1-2	CASSEALLGGSGYTF	TGTGCCAGCAGTGAAGCGCTTCTGGGAGGGTCGGGCTACACCTTC
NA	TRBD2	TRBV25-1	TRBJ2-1	CASRPTSGIYNEQFF	TGTGCCAGCAGGCCGACTAGCGGAATCTACAATGAGCAGTTCTTC
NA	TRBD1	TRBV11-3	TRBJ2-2	CASRYQGAGELFF	TGTGCCAGCAGATATCAGGGGGCCGGGGAGCTGTTTTTT
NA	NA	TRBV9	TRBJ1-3	CASSVEGRASGNTIYF	TGTGCCAGCAGCGTAGAAGGGAGGGCCTCTGGAAACACCATATATTTT
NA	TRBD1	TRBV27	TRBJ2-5	CASSPDRARVETQYF	TGTGCCAGCAGTCCAGACAGGGCCAGGGTAGAGACCCAGTACTTC